This section outlines one T cell receptor (beta chain) sequence together with its context. No antigen is known for it. Within one base of it there is no much larger clone, and no base qualities were kept. Sequences SQVTM (CDR1) and ANQGSEA (CDR2) are obtained from the germline V gene. Relative to germline, V is missing 7 bases and J is missing 7 bases, with 11 bases of the junction outside any gene match. Including the terminal cysteine and phenylalanine, the CDR3 comprises 14 residues. Just CDR3 DNA is preserved here, 42 bases in frame from base 1. The Qiagen DNeasy kit was used to extract genomic DNA both from unsorted PBMCs and from the negatively selected CD4+ and CD8+ fractions. TCR beta CDR3 regions were amplified by immunoSEQ multiplex PCR using primers annealing to V and J segments. Amplification bias was minimized using a synthetic immune receptor repertoire, and residual bias was removed computationally after sequencing. The study's own analysis went as follows. Custom Python scripts were used to quantify repertoire diversity as the Shannon entropy index. Unsorted, CD4+ and CD8+ repertoires were analyzed separately, except for combined analyses in which CD4+ and CD8+ sequences were merged in silico. A clone counted as expanded when the clone's frequency after treatment rose at least 2-fold relative to C1D1, and clones undetected at baseline were given a pseudocount of 0.5. Singleton clones were defined as clones with 0 or 1 copy at C1D1, and non-singleton clones were defined as clones with 2 or more copies. By matching protein sequences in sorted samples from the same patient, clones expanded in unsorted samples were annotated as CD4+, CD8+ or unknown. Wilcoxon tests were applied to paired samples to test diversity changes from C1D1 to C4D1. TCRdb mirrors the immuneACCESS table, restricted to in-frame sequences. Some clones are absent from its copies; in checked studies, under half trace to an unresolved V gene, and the reason for the others is unknown. V, J and clone size are those of that table, while D and trimming were read from the DNA. For this sample there are 80,000 to 100,000 clones; roughly 90% appear just once. Clones ranked in the top ten supply 2.5% to 3.5% of the sample.

This record comes from a study of PD-1 blockade in classical Hodgkin lymphoma (dated by TCRdb to the early 2020s). About the study as a whole: Nivolumab dosing was 3 mg/kg intravenously every 2 weeks, continuing until either disease progression or unacceptable toxicity. The study used TCR beta sequencing and CyTOF to define a peripheral blood immune signature of response to PD-1 blockade in classical Hodgkin lymphoma.

The sample's time point label is to be understood as: cycle 1 day 1 (C1D1), immediately before nivolumab initiation. Relapse after autologous stem cell transplantation had occurred in all trial patients, and cohorts A, B and C were distinguished by prior brentuximab vedotin exposure. A total of roughly 57 patients with relapsed/refractory classical Hodgkin lymphoma made up the trial cohort, and each patient's best overall response was complete response, partial response or progressive disease. Single-agent nivolumab was administered to trial patients in the multi-cohort phase II CheckMate 205 trial. An independent review committee assessed best overall response by applying the 2007 International Working Group response criteria. PBMCs from the trial were collected at three points: immediately before nivolumab initiation (C1D1), and during therapy at cycle 2 day 1 and cycle 4 day 1. After peripheral blood was drawn into 8 mL Vacutainer Cell Preparation Tubes, PBMCs were isolated by centrifugation and then cryopreserved.

Results the study describes overall, beyond this receptor: Among trial patients, those achieving complete response had baseline diversity similar to that of newly diagnosed patients, while diversity was significantly lower in partial responders and progressors. The study was restricted to a single clinical trial cohort, and the causes of repertoire differences, possibly disease activity or prior therapy, were left undefined. Baseline TCR diversity was reported to be lower in newly diagnosed patients than in healthy donors and to be lower still in relapsed/refractory patients. By C4D1, a significant rise was seen in CD4+ TCR diversity but not in CD8+ TCR diversity (p=0.0027 vs p=0.16), and the rise was most apparent among complete responders (p=0.02). Lower diversity was observed in patients in whom nivolumab was started less than 1 year after ASCT, and these patients were excluded from later analyses so that confounding by immune reconstitution would be avoided.

Sequenced material: peripheral blood mononuclear cells (PBMCs), taken at baseline. The rearrangement joined TRBV29-1 to TRBJ2-1; 9 middle bases align to TRBD2. The sequence came from a human donor with classical Hodgkin lymphoma. The nucleotide sequence reads as follows: TGCAGCGCCCAGTGGCGGGAGGGCCTTAATGAGCAGTTCTTC. Translated, this is CSAQWREGLNEQFF.